This T cell receptor (beta chain) emerged from a study of PD-1 blockade in classical Hodgkin lymphoma. Across the study: Nivolumab was given intravenously to patients at 3 mg/kg every 2 weeks. Study-wide results and limits: The study reported lower baseline TCR diversity in newly diagnosed patients than in healthy donors. Baseline diversity resembling that of newly diagnosed patients was seen in complete responders. By C4D1 there was a significant rise in CD4+ TCR diversity but not in CD8+ TCR diversity.

CDR1 and CDR2 (germline): LNHDA, SQIVND (reference sequence). The CDR3 sequence is 15 residues long. V lost 4 bases and J 6 bases, leaving 15 bases between the germline ends. Of note for this clone: Its specificity is not known.

Every patient was affected by relapse after autologous stem cell transplantation, while exposure to brentuximab vedotin was not uniform. Repertoires were generated with immunoSEQ multiplex PCR, while TCRdb's copy carries only in-frame clones and drops some. The table shows about 97,000 clones, with around four fifths occurring only once. This TCR derives from a human donor with classical Hodgkin lymphoma. Sequencing was performed on peripheral blood mononuclear cells (PBMCs), taken at baseline. The chain is built from TRBV19 and TRBJ1-4; D not resolved. The CDR3 spells CASSNAGRSDEKLFF. The CDR3 DNA is TGTGCCAGTAGTAATGCGGGGAGAAGCGATGAAAAACTGTTTTTT.